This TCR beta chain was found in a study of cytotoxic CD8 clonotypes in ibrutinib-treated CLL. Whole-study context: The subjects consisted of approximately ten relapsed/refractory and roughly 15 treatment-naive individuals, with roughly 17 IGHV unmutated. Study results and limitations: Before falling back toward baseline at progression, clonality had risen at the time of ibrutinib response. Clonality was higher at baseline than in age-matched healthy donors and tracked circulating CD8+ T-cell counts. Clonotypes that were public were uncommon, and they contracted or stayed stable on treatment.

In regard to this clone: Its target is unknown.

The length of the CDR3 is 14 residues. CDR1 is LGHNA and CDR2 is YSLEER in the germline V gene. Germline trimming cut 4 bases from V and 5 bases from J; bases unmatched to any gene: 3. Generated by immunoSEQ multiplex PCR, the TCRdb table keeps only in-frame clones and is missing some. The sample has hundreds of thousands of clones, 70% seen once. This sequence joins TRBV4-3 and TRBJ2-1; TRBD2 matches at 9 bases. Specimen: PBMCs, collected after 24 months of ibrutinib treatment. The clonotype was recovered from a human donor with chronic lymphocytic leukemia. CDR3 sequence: CASSRRLADNEQFF. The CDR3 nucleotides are TGCGCCAGCAGCCGTCGACTAGCGGACAATGAGCAGTTCTTC.